This entry lists 30 T cell receptor beta chains sequenced from one sample in a study of shared clonotypes between healthy human individuals. Here immunoSEQ multiplex PCR was the method, and the copy in TCRdb shows in-frame clones only, minus some. This table has 110,000 or so clones, 55% to 80% appearing once. The specimen was memory CD8+ T cells sorted from blood. Subset described: CD45RO+ cells pooled with CCR7-negative TemRA cells. The source is a woman in her 30s in good health.

The V and J genes are TRBV10-2 and TRBJ1-5, with D possibly being TRBD1 (5 bases). The germline gives CDR1 WSHSY, CDR2 SAAADI. The ends were cut back, 3 bases at V and 2 bases at J, with 11 bases in the middle. This CDR3 spans 15 amino acids. CDR3 sequence reads: CASSDGGFGNQPQHF. CDR3 nucleotides: TGCGCCAGCAGTGATGGGGGTTTCGGCAATCAGCCCCAGCATTTT.

The chain couples TRBV7-3 to TRBJ1-2; D possibly corresponds to TRBD1 (5 bases). The CDR3 runs to 15 residues. CDR1 and CDR2 from the germline V gene are SGHTA and FQGTGA. V shed 1 base and J shed 8 bases, with 17 bases lying between them. The CDR3 region is CASSLNPGGTAGYTF. DNA for the CDR3: TGTGCCAGCAGCTTAAACCCGGGCGGGACTGCCGGCTACACCTTC.

The gene calls are TRBV11-2 and TRBJ2-1; 7 bases fit TRBD2. There are 16 residues in the CDR3. Germline assignment: CDR1 SGHAT and CDR2 FQNNGV. V shed 8 bases and J 3 bases; nucleotides not matched to a gene: 13. DNA of the CDR3: TGTGCCAGCCGAGCGGGACCGACTTGGGGCTACAATGAGCAGTTCTTC. Translation gives CASRAGPTWGYNEQFF.

The rearrangement joins TRBV10-3 to TRBJ1-1; the match to TRBD1 covers 8 bases. Germline CDR1 is ENHRY and CDR2 is SYGVKD. This CDR3 region has 14 residues. J was trimmed by 2 bases and V by 6 bases; bases with no gene match: 5. CDR3 DNA: TGTGCCATCAGGGACAGGGCGGCCAACACTGAAGCTTTCTTT. This translates into CAIRDRAANTEAFF.

The gene calls are TRBV19 and TRBJ1-5, with D tentatively TRBD1 (5 bases). Germline lookup yields CDR1 LNHDA and CDR2 SQIVND (reference sequence). Between the trimmed V and J ends, which lost 6 bases and 3 bases, there was a span of 15 bases. This CDR3 is built from 15 residues. CDR3 in DNA: TGTGCCAGTAGCAAGATTTGGGGCCCCAATCAGCCCCAGCATTTT. Protein: CASSKIWGPNQPQHF.

V and J are TRBV28 and TRBJ2-2, with D unclear. Germline values: CDR1 MDHEN, CDR2 SYDVKM. The CDR3 is 15 residues long. The ends were cut back, 2 bases at V and 6 bases at J, with 13 bases in the middle. Here the CDR3 DNA reads TGTGCCAGCAGTTTAGCGGCAGTTCAAGCCGGGGAGCTGTTTTTT. It codes for CASSLAAVQAGELFF.

Of note for this clone: One end of the junction is discordant with germline, which a read error may explain. CDR3 amino acids: CATSRELGLFEVF. DNA of the CDR3: TGTGCCACCAGCAGAGAACTAGGATTGTTTGAGGTCTTC. The J gene is TRBJ2-1, the V gene TRBV15, with D possibly matching TRBD2 (5 bases). The germline V gene encodes CDR1 LNHNV and CDR2 YYDKDF (reference sequence). CDR3 size: 13 residues.

The J gene is TRBJ2-5, the V gene TRBV7-9; possible D gene TRBD1, 5 bases. The DNA end is a closer match to TRBJ2-7, so the J assignment may be wrong. Germline CDR1 is SEHNR and CDR2 is FQNEAQ (reference sequence). The CDR3 consists of 14 residues. The CDR3 DNA reads as TGTGCCAGCAGCTTAGAGGGGCCCTCCTACGAGCAGTACTTC. Amino acid sequence: CASSLEGPSYEQYF.

CDR3 sequence: CASSWDASGGQPQHF. The CDR3 coding sequence is TGTGCCAGTAGCTGGGACGCCTCAGGGGGTCAGCCCCAGCATTTT. V is TRBV19 and J is TRBJ1-5, with 7 positions matching TRBD1. This CDR3 is built from 15 residues. The V gene's germline CDR1 is LNHDA and CDR2 SQIVND (reference sequence). Trimming cost V 6 bases and J 6 bases; bases outside gene matches: 11.

This chain links TRBV6-4 with TRBJ2-7; D not certain. Trimming cost V 6 bases and J 0 bases, with 15 bases left between them. CDR3 size: 15 residues. The V gene's germline CDR1 is MRHNA and CDR2 SNTAGT. The CDR3 coding sequence is TGTGCCAGCAGCCCCGAGGCTGGAAGCTCCTACGAGCAGTACTTC. It codes for CASSPEAGSSYEQYF.

This sequence joins TRBV28 and TRBJ2-7, with a tentative D call TRBD2 (6 bases). The germline V gene has CDR1 MDHEN and CDR2 SYDVKM. There are 13 residues in the CDR3. The ends were cut back, 1 base at V and 5 bases at J, with 9 bases in the middle. The CDR3, as DNA: TGTGCCAGCAGTTTATTTCGGGGGAACGAGCAGTACTTC. Translating it yields CASSLFRGNEQYF.

V and J are TRBV5-1 and TRBJ2-7; the match to TRBD1 covers 9 bases. Per the germline V gene, CDR1 is SGHRS and CDR2 is YFSETQ. V lost 4 bases and J lost 3; bases outside the gene matches: 8. The length of the CDR3 is 15 residues. The CDR3 nucleotides read TGCGCCAGCAGCGACCGGACAGGGGCGGTCTACGAGCAGTACTTC. It encodes CASSDRTGAVYEQYF.

This chain connects TRBV2 to TRBJ2-1; 7 nucleotides agree with TRBD2. The CDR3 contains 13 residues. V shed 4 bases, J shed 10 bases, and the junction held 7 bases outside the gene matches. CDR1 and CDR2 from the germline V gene are SNHLY and FYNNEI. CDR3 in amino acids: CASSGEGAGEQFF. DNA for the CDR3: TGTGCCAGCAGTGGGGAGGGCGCCGGCGAGCAGTTCTTC.

V and J are TRBV7-2 and TRBJ1-1; D call uncertain. Trimming stripped 1 base from V and 11 bases from J, with 17 bases between. Germline CDR1 SGHTA, CDR2 FQGNSA. This CDR3 region has 14 residues. CDR3: CASSLESLNPRAFF. DNA for the CDR3: TGTGCCAGCAGCTTAGAGTCCCTCAACCCGCGGGCTTTCTTT. Using reference TRBV7-2 and TRBJ1-1 for the parts outside the CDR3, the full variable domain is GAGVSQSPSNKVTEKGKDVELRCDPISGHTALYWYRQSLGQGLEFLIYFQGNSAPDKSGLPSDRFSAERTGGSVSTLTIQRTQQEDSAVYLCASSLESLNPRAFFGQGTRLTVV.

The chain recombines TRBV25-1 with TRBJ1-5; no definite D call. Looked up from germline, CDR1 is MGHDK and CDR2 is SYGVNS. The CDR3 totals 14 residues. V lost 1 base and J lost 0, with 4 bases in between. The CDR3: CASSESGSNQPQHF. CDR3 DNA: TGTGCCAGCAGTGAATCAGGTAGCAATCAGCCCCAGCATTTT.

This sequence joins TRBV14 and TRBJ2-7; tentative D call: TRBD2 (6 bases). The CDR3 consists of 15 residues. Trimming removed 0 bases from V and 6 bases from J, with 15 bases in between. Germline V lookup: CDR1 SGHDN, CDR2 FVKESK. CDR3 protein: CASSQDPAGKVEQYF. The CDR3 coding sequence is TGTGCCAGCAGCCAAGATCCTGCGGGAAAGGTCGAGCAGTACTTC.

The V call is TRBV6-5, the J call TRBJ2-7; 8 bases align to TRBD2. V shed 2 bases, J shed 0 bases, and the junction held 3 bases outside the gene matches. Germline lookup yields CDR1 MNHEY and CDR2 SVGAGI. This CDR3 region has 15 residues. The chain's CDR3 is CASSYVAGGSYEQYF. The CDR3 DNA reads TGTGCCAGCAGTTACGTGGCGGGAGGCTCCTACGAGCAGTACTTC.

The chain uses TRBV18 and TRBJ2-5; no clear D gene. The ends were cut back, 0 bases at V and 3 bases at J, with 8 bases in the middle. The germline V gene encodes CDR1 KGHSH and CDR2 LQKENI. CDR3 length: 14 amino acids. DNA of the CDR3: TGTGCCAGCTCACCACCTTATGGCGAAGAGACCCAGTACTTC. Translating it yields CASSPPYGEETQYF. Drawing the rest from reference TRBV18 and TRBJ2-5, the complete variable domain is NAGVMQNPRHLVRRRGQEARLRCSPMKGHSHVYWYRQLPEEGLKFMVYLQKENIIDESGMPKERFSAEFPKEGPSILRIQQVVRGDSAAYFCASSPPYGEETQYFGPGTRLLVL.

The gene calls are TRBV5-6 and TRBJ2-7; D gene unclear. Germline-derived CDR1 and CDR2 are SGHDT and YYEEEE. V lost 3 bases and J 3 bases, leaving 7 bases between the germline ends. The CDR3 runs 12 residues. The CDR3 sequence: CASSYGVYEQYF. CDR3 DNA sequence: TGTGCCAGCAGCTATGGAGTCTACGAGCAGTACTTC.

This chain connects TRBV10-3 to TRBJ1-1, with D unresolved. CDR1 ENHRY and CDR2 SYGVKD come from the germline V gene. The V gene lost 3 bases and the J gene lost 1 base, with 9 bases spanning the gap. The CDR3 runs to 14 residues. Here the CDR3 DNA reads TGTGCCATCAGTGAAAATGGGGAGAACACTGAAGCTTTCTTT. Its translation: CAISENGENTEAFF.

This clone was detected many times. The gene calls are TRBV25-1 and TRBJ2-1; D is ambiguous. This CDR3 has 10 residues. The germline V gene encodes CDR1 MGHDK and CDR2 SYGVNS. The V gene lost 3 bases and the J gene lost 11 bases, with 5 bases spanning the gap. The CDR3 DNA reads as TGTGCCAGCAGTGATGGAAAGCAGTTCTTC. Residues: CASSDGKQFF.

The J gene is TRBJ1-1, the V gene TRBV7-2, with D unclear. V was shortened by 4 bases and J by 1 base, with 13 bases between the two germline ends. This CDR3 spans 15 amino acids. CDR1 and CDR2 from the germline V gene are SGHTA and FQGNSA. The CDR3, as DNA: TGTGCCAGCAGCTCCCTACCGACACCGAACACTGAAGCTTTCTTT. Translating it yields CASSSLPTPNTEAFF.

The chain recombines TRBV28 with TRBJ1-2; D unclear. V was clipped by 6 bases and J by 4 bases, with 21 bases between them. Germline-derived CDR1 and CDR2 are MDHEN and SYDVKM. The CDR3 runs 16 residues. The CDR3 reads CASRPLKAAPPYGYTF. Here the CDR3 DNA reads TGTGCCAGCAGACCTCTAAAGGCGGCCCCACCCTATGGCTACACCTTC.

The chain carries TRBV5-1 and TRBJ2-3; 9 bases line up with TRBD2. The V and J ends lost 6 bases and 1 base, in that order; junction bases with no gene match: 9. The CDR3 has 16 residues. Germline V CDR1 and CDR2: SGHRS, YFSETQ. The CDR3 reads CASTRVAGAGTDTQYF. In DNA form, the CDR3 reads TGCGCCAGCACCAGGGTAGCGGGAGCGGGCACAGATACGCAGTATTTT. Full variable domain (remainder filled in from reference TRBV5-1 and TRBJ2-3): KAGVTQTPRYLIKTRGQQVTLSCSPISGHRSVSWYQQTPGQGLQFLFEYFSETQRNKGNFPGRFSGRQFSNSRSEMNVSTLELGDSALYLCASTRVAGAGTDTQYFGPGTRLTVL.

The chain recombines TRBV7-2 with TRBJ1-5, with D possibly matching TRBD1 (5 bases). Trimming left V 3 bases short and J 7 bases short, with 10 bases between. The CDR3 consists of 13 residues. The V gene's germline CDR1 is SGHTA and CDR2 FQGNSA. CDR3 loop: CASSLGGAQPQHF. CDR3 nucleotides: TGTGCCAGCAGCTTGGGAGGGGCCCAGCCCCAGCATTTT.

This chain uses TRBV5-1 with TRBJ2-6, with 9 bases fitting TRBD2. The junction had 13 bases not matched to a gene; V was cut back by 4 bases and J by 2 bases. Germline loops: CDR1 SGHRS, CDR2 YFSETQ. CDR3 length: 19 residues. The CDR3 DNA reads TGCGCCAGCAGCCAAGTAGCGGGGGCGCTTGTCCCTGGGGCCAACGTCCTGACTTTC. Amino acid sequence: CASSQVAGALVPGANVLTF.

This rearrangement joins TRBV6-1 to TRBJ1-1, with D uncertain. From germline, CDR1 is MNHNS and CDR2 SASEGT. The CDR3 loop spans 12 amino acids. Trimming cost V 9 bases and J 5 bases, with 13 bases left between them. This chain's CDR3 is CASRTLGTEAFF. The CDR3 nucleotides are TGTGCCAGTCGGACCCTGGGGACTGAAGCTTTCTTT.

Concerning this clone: A read error is possible here, since a much larger clone lies one base away. Other nucleotide sequences in the sample specify the same CDR3. The chain recombines TRBV12-5 with TRBJ2-1; the D gene could be TRBD1 or TRBD2 (6 bases each). The length of the CDR3 is 12 residues. Germline V gene sequence: CDR1 LGHNT, CDR2 FRNRAP. V was cut by 6 bases and J by 10 bases, with 13 bases left in between. The CDR3 nucleotides are TGTGCTAGTGGGCCGGGGGCGGGGGAGCAGTTCTTC. Protein sequence: CASGPGAGEQFF.

V usage is TRBV2 and J usage is TRBJ2-1; D ambiguous. Germline lookup yields CDR1 SNHLY and CDR2 FYNNEI. V lost 2 bases and J lost 4, with 15 bases in between. The CDR3 is 16 amino acids. The CDR3 reads CASSESLGGLYNEQFF. DNA of the CDR3: TGTGCCAGCAGTGAATCCCTAGGTGGGTTGTACAATGAGCAGTTCTTC.

The rearrangement joins TRBV28 to TRBJ2-7, with D perhaps matching TRBD2 (6 bases). Trimming left V 1 base short and J 7 bases short, with 14 bases between. This CDR3 is built from 14 residues. Per the germline V gene, CDR1 is MDHEN and CDR2 is SYDVKM. CDR3 protein: CASSLFGGEIEQYF. As DNA, the CDR3 is TGTGCCAGCAGTTTATTCGGGGGTGAGATAGAGCAGTACTTC.